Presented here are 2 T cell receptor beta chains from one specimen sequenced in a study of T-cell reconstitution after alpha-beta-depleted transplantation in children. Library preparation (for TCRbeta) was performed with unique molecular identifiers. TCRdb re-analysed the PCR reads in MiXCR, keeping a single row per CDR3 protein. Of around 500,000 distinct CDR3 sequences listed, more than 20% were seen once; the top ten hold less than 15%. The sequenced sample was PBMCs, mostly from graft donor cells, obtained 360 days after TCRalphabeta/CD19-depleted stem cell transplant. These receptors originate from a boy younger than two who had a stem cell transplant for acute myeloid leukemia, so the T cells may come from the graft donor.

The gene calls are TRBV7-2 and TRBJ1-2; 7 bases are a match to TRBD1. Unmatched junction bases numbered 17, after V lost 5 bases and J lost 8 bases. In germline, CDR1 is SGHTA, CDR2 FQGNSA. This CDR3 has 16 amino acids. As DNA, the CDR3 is TGTGCCAGCAGCCCCGCGGTCCAGGGGGGGACTAGGGGCTACACCTTC. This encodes CASSPAVQGGTRGYTF. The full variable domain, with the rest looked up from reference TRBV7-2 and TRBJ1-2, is GAGVSQSPSNKVTEKGKDVELRCDPISGHTALYWYRQSLGQGLEFLIYFQGNSAPDKSGLPSDRFSAERTGGSVSTLTIQRTQQEDSAVYLCASSPAVQGGTRGYTFGSGTRLTVV.

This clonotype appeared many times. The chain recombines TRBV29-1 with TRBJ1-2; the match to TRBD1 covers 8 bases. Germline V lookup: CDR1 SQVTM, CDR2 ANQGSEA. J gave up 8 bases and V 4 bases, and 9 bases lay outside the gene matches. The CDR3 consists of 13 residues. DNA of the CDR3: TGCAGCGTTGGACCGGGACAGGCAGAAGGCTACACCTTC. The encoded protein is CSVGPGQAEGYTF.